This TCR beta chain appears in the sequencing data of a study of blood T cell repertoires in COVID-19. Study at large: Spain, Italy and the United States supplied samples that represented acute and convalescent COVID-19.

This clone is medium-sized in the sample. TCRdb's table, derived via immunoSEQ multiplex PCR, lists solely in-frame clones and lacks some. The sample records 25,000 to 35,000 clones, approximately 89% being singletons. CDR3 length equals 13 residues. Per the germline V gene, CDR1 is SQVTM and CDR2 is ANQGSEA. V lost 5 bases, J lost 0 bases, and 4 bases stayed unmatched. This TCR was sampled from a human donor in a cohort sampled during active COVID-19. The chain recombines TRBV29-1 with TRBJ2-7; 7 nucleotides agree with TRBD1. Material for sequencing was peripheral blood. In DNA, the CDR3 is TGCAGCGTTACGACAGGGTACTCCTACGAGCAGTACTTC. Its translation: CSVTTGYSYEQYF.